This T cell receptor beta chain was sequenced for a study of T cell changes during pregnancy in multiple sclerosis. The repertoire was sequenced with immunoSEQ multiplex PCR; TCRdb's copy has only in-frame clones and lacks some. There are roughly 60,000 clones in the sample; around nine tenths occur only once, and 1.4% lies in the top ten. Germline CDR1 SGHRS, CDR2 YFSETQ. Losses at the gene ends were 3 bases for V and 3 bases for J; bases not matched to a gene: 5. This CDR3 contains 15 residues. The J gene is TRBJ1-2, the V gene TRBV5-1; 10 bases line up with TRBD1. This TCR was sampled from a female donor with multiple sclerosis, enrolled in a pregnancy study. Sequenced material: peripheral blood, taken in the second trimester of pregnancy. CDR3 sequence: CASSSRQGADYGYTF. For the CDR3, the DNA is TGCGCCAGCAGCTCCAGACAGGGGGCGGACTATGGCTACACCTTC.